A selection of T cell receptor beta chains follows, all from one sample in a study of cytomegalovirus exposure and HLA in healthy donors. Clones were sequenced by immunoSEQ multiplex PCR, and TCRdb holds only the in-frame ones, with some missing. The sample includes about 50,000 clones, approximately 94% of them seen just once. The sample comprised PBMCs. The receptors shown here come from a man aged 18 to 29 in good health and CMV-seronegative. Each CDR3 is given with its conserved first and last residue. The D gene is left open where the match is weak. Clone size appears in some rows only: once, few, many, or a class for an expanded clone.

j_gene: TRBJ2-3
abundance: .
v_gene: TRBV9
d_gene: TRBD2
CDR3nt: TGTGCCAGCAGCTCCAGCGGGAGTAGAGTCTTCGCGCAGTATTTT
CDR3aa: CASSSSGSRVFAQYF

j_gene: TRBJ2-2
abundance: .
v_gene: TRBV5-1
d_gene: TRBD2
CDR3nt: TGCGCCAGCAGCTTAAGGCTAGCGGGACTCTCGAACACCGGGGAGCTGTTTTTT
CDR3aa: CASSLRLAGLSNTGELFF

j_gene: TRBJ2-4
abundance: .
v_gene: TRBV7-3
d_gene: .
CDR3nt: TGTGCCAGCAGCCCCCGGGGGGGACAGGGCCAAAGCGGCATTCAGTACTTC
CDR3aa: CASSPRGGQGQSGIQYF

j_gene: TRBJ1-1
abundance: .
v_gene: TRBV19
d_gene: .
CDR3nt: TGTGCCAGTGCGTGGGGGGGGACTGAAGCTTTCTTT
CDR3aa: CASAWGGTEAFF

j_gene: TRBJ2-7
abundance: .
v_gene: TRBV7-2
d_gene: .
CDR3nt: TGTGCCAGCAGCTCCAGGGGTGGTTACGAGCAGTACTTC
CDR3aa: CASSSRGGYEQYF

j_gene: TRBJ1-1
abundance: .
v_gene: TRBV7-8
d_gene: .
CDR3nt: TGTGCCAGCAGCTTTTTGCGACAGGATGAAGCTTTCTTT
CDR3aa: CASSFLRQDEAFF

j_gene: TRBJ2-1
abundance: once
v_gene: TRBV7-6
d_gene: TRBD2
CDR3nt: TGTGCCAGCAGCTTAGGAGAAGCGGGAGGGGATAATGAGCAGTTCTTC
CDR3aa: CASSLGEAGGDNEQFF

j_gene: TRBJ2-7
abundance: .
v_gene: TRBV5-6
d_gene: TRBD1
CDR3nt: TGTGCCAGCACCCCGGGACAGCGAGGAACCACCTCCTACGAGCAGTACTTC
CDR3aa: CASTPGQRGTTSYEQYF

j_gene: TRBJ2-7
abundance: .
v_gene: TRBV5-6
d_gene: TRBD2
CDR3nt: TGTGCCAGCAGCTTTCCGGGGGGCTCCTACGAGCAGTACTTC
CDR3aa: CASSFPGGSYEQYF

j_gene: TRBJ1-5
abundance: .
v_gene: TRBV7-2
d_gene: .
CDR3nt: TGTGCCAGCAGCTTAGATGCAGGGGGCAATCAGCCCCAGCATTTT
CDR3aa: CASSLDAGGNQPQHF

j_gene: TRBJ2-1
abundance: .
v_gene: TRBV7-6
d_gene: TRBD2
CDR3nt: TGTGCCAGCAGCTTGGCGGGAGCTGAGCAGTTCTTC
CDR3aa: CASSLAGAEQFF

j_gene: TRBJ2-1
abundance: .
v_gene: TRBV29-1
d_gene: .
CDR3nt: TGCAGCGTTGGGCTCTCCTACAATGAGCAGTTCTTC
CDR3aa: CSVGLSYNEQFF

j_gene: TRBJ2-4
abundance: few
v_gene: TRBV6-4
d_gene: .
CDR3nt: TGTGCCAGCAGTGACCGGACAGAAAACATTCAGTACTTC
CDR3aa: CASSDRTENIQYF

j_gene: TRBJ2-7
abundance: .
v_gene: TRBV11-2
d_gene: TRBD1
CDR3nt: TGTGCCAGCAGCTCCGGGACAGTCCTTTCCTACGAGCAGTACTTC
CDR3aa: CASSSGTVLSYEQYF

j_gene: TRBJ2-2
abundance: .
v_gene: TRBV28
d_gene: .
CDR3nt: TGTGCCAGCAGTGACCCTGACAGCACCGGGGAGCTGTTTTTT
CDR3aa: CASSDPDSTGELFF

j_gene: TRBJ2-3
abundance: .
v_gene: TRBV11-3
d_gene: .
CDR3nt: TGTGCCAGCAGCTTAGCTACAGCAGATACGCAGTATTTT
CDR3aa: CASSLATADTQYF

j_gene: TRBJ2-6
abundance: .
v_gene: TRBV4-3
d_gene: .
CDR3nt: TGCGCCAGCAGCCATGGAATCACAGGGTCGGGGGCCAACGTCCTGACTTTC
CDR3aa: CASSHGITGSGANVLTF

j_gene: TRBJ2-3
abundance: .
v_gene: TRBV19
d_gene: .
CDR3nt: TGTGCCAGTAGTTCCGGCGGGTCTAGCACAGATACGCAGTATTTT
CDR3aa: CASSSGGSSTDTQYF

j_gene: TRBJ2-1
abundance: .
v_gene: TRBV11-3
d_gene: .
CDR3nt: TGTGCCAGCAGCTTTAATGAGGGGGAAGGTGAGCAGTTCTTC
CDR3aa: CASSFNEGEGEQFF

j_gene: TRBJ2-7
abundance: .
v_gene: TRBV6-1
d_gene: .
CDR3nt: TGTGCCAGCATATCGGTAACCTACGAGCAGTACTTC
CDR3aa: CASISVTYEQYF

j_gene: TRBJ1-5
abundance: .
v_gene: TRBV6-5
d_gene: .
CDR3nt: TGTGCCAGCACGGATCAGCCCCAGCATTTT
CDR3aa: CASTDQPQHF

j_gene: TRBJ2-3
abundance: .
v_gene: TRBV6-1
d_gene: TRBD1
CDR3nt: TGTGCCAGTAACCCAACCGGGACAGTACTTTTTACGCAGTATTTT
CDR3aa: CASNPTGTVLFTQYF

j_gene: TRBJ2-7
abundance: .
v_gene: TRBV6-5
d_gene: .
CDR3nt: TGTGCCAGCAGTCGACCGCAGGGGCGCGAGCAGTACTTC
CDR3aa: CASSRPQGREQYF

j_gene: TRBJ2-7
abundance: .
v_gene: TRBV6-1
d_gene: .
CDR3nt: TGTGCCAGCGGAAGCGGGTACGACTACGAGCAGTACTTC
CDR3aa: CASGSGYDYEQYF

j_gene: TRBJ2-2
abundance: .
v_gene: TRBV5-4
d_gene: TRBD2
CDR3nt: TGTGCCAGCAGCTTGGGTGGCGGGAGAACCGGGGAGCTGTTTTTT
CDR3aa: CASSLGGGRTGELFF

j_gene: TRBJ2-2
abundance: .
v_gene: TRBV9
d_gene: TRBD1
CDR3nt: TGTGCCAGCAGCGTAGAACAGGGGTACACCGGGGAGCTGTTTTTT
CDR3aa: CASSVEQGYTGELFF

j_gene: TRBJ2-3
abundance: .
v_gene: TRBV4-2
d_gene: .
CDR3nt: TGTGCCAGCAGCCAAGAAGGTTCCGGAGCGGGTGGGACAGATACGCAGTATTTT
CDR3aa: CASSQEGSGAGGTDTQYF

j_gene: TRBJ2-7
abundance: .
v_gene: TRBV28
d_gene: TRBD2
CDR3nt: TGTGCCAGCAGTTTCCCCCGTCTAGCGGGAGGGGGCGAGCAGTACTTC
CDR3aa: CASSFPRLAGGGEQYF

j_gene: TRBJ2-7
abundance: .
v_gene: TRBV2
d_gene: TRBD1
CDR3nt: TGTGCCAGCATGTATAGACAGGGGGCAGGTCAGTACTTC
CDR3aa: CASMYRQGAGQYF

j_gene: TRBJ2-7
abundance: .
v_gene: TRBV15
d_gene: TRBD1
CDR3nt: TGTGCCACCAGCAGCCCCGGCAGGGGGCCCGACGAGCAGTACTTC
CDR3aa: CATSSPGRGPDEQYF

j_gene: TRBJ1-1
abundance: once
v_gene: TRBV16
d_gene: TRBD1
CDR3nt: TGTGCCAGCAGCCACACGGACAGGGTGGCATCGAGTGAAGCTTTCTTT
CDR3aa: CASSHTDRVASSEAFF

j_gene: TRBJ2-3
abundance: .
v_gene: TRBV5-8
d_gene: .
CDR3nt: TGTGCCAGCGGCCCCCCCCTTGGCCTCACAGATACGCAGTATTTT
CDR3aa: CASGPPLGLTDTQYF

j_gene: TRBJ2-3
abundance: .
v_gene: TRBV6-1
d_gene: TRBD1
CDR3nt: TGTGCCAGCAGTGGGAACAGGGGAACCGATACGCAGTATTTT
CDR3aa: CASSGNRGTDTQYF

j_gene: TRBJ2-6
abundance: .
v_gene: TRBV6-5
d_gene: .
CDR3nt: TGTGCCAGCAGTTACGATCAGGGTACGGGGGCCAACGTCCTGACTTTC
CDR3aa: CASSYDQGTGANVLTF

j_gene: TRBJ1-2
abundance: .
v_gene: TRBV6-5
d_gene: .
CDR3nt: TGTGCCAGCAGTTCCTCCTCAGGGGCAACTGCTGGCTACACCTTC
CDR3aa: CASSSSSGATAGYTF

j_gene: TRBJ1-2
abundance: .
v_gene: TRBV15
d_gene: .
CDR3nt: TGTGCCACCAGCAGAGGGGGCCAGGGAATCTTAAACTATGGCTACACCTTC
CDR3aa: CATSRGGQGILNYGYTF

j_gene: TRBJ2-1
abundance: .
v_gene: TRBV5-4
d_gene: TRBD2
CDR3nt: TGTGCCAGCAGCCTTGGGACTAACCACAATGAGCAGTTCTTC
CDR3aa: CASSLGTNHNEQFF

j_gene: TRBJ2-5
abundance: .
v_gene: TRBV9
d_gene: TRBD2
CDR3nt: TGTGCCAGCAGCGTTACCGTAGCGGGAAGTCAAGAGACCCAGTACTTC
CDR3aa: CASSVTVAGSQETQYF

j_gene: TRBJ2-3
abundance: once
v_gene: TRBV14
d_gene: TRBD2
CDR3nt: TGTGCCAGCGCAACACTAGCGGGGGGCACAGATACGCAGTATTTT
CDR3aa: CASATLAGGTDTQYF

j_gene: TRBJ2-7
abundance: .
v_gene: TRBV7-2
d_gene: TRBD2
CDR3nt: TGTGCCAGCAGCCCAACCCGGGGGGGGTACGAGCAGTACTTC
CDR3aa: CASSPTRGGYEQYF